The 5 T cell receptor beta chains below were found in one sample sequenced in a study of blood T cell repertoires in COVID-19. The repertoire was sequenced with immunoSEQ multiplex PCR; TCRdb's copy has only in-frame clones and lacks some. The sample comprises 90,000 to 100,000 clones, 70% to 85% of which are singletons, and 20% to 25% rests with the top ten. The source material was peripheral blood. Receptors originate from a woman in her sixties or seventies in a cohort sampled during active or convalescent COVID-19.

The chain couples TRBV5-6 to TRBJ2-5, with D maybe TRBD2 (7 bases). Trimming cost V 0 bases and J 1 base, with 16 bases left between them. The CDR3 covers 17 residues. Germline assignment: CDR1 SGHDT and CDR2 YYEEEE. CDR3 sequence (DNA): TGTGCCAGCAGCTTGGAGGCCACCGGGGGGCTCCAAGAGACCCAGTACTTC. The encoded protein is CASSLEATGGLQETQYF.

The chain links TRBV9 to TRBJ2-3; TRBD1 matches 9 bases. The CDR3 has 16 residues. The ends lost 3 bases at V and 1 base at J; junction bases unmatched: 6. Germline CDR1 and CDR2: SGDLS and YYNGEE. CDR3 residues: CASSARTGAGTDTQYF. The CDR3 DNA reads as TGTGCCAGCAGCGCCCGGACAGGGGCAGGCACAGATACGCAGTATTTT.

The gene calls are TRBV3-1 (or the pseudogene TRBV3-2) and TRBJ2-1, with 9 bases lining up with TRBD1. CDR1 and CDR2 (germline): LGHDT, YNNKEL (reference sequence). The J segment lost 6 bases and the V segment lost 1 base, leaving 4 bases of the junction unmatched. This CDR3 has 15 residues. The CDR3: CASSQGTGASNEQFF. Written as DNA, the CDR3 is TGTGCCAGCAGCCAAGGGACAGGGGCGTCCAATGAGCAGTTCTTC.

The rearrangement joins TRBV15 to TRBJ2-3; no firm D call. Germline-derived CDR1 and CDR2 are LNHNV and YYDKDF (reference sequence). This CDR3 comprises 12 residues. V gave up 6 bases and J gave up 4 bases, with 8 bases separating them. CDR3: CATSDGSDTQYF. DNA of the CDR3: TGTGCCACCAGTGATGGCTCAGATACGCAGTATTTT.

This clone has a handful of counts. CDR3 loop: CASSARGTDTQYF. The CDR3 coding sequence is TGTGCCAGCAGTGCCAGGGGCACAGATACGCAGTATTTT. The gene calls are TRBV3-1 (or the pseudogene TRBV3-2) and TRBJ2-3; D is perhaps TRBD1 (5 bases). Between the trimmed V and J ends, which lost 6 bases and 1 base, there was a span of 8 bases. CDR1 and CDR2 (germline): LGHDT, YNNKEL (reference sequence). The CDR3 length is 13 residues.